Presented here are 21 T cell receptor beta chains from one specimen sequenced in a study of tumor-infiltrating lymphocytes in oesophageal squamous cell carcinoma (TCRdb year 2016). Library method: PCR. The instrument given in TCRdb is Illumina HiSeq 2000. Using fastp at Q25 and MiXCR, TCRdb reprocessed the public reads and kept productive beta chains. A single entry per CDR3 protein holds the most common genes and DNA from its merged rows. This sample holds about 10,000 distinct CDR3 sequences; roughly 60% were observed only once. The ten largest clones represent approximately 30% of the sample. Sequencing was done on a sample of esophageal tumor tissue. These receptors were taken from a male donor with esophageal squamous cell carcinoma.

The chain combines TRBV7-3 with TRBJ2-5; maybe TRBD1 (6 bases). CDR3 length: 16 amino acids. Germline CDR1 SGHTA, CDR2 FQGTGA. Trimming removed 5 bases at V and 4 bases at J, with 20 bases between. The CDR3 nucleotides read TGTGCCAGCAGCCGGGTGGGGGCCAACCCCCGAGAGACCCAGTACTTC. Protein sequence: CASSRVGANPRETQYF.

J is TRBJ2-3 and V is TRBV7-2, with no clear D. CDR1 is SGHTA, CDR2 FQGNSA, per germline. V was trimmed by 1 base and J by 11 bases, leaving 13 bases between them. The CDR3 spans 13 residues. The CDR3 sequence: CASSLGALGEQYF. DNA of the CDR3: TGTGCCAGCAGCTTAGGTGCCCTTGGAGAGCAGTATTTT.

This sequence joins TRBV28 and TRBJ2-5; D remains unclear. Judging by the DNA end, TRBJ2-1 fits better; the J call may be wrong. This CDR3 comprises 10 residues. Germline V gene sequence: CDR1 MDHEN, CDR2 SYDVKM. CDR3 protein: CASSDNEQFF. The CDR3 DNA sequence: TGTGCCAGCAGTGACAATGAGCAGTTCTTC.

This clonotype was seen a single time. The rearrangement uses TRBV7-2 and TRBJ2-7; D is ambiguous. The V end lost 1 base, the J end lost 4 bases, and 11 bases lay between the germline ends. Germline-derived CDR1 and CDR2 are SGHTA and FQGNSA. CDR3 length equals 14 residues. CDR3: CASSLELVSYEQYF. CDR3 in DNA: TGTGCCAGCAGCTTAGAACTCGTCAGTTACGAGCAGTACTTC.

V is TRBV11-2 and J is TRBJ1-1, with D uncertain. Germline CDR1 reads SGHAT; CDR2 reads FQNNGV. V lost 1 base to trimming and J lost 10 bases, with 7 bases between them. This CDR3 region has 11 residues. CDR3 sequence reads: CASSLVTRAFF. The DNA for the CDR3 is TGTGCCAGCAGCTTAGTTACGCGAGCTTTCTTT.

The V gene is TRBV7-6, the J gene TRBJ2-1; possibly TRBD2 for D (5 bases). The J call is in doubt because the DNA end fits TRBJ2-7 better. The CDR3 runs 15 residues. Germline-derived CDR1 and CDR2 are SGHVS and FNYEAQ. The CDR3 bases are TGTGCCAGCAGCCCTGAGGGCAGTTACTCCTACGAGCAGTACTTC. Amino acids: CASSPEGSYSYEQYF.

J is TRBJ2-5 and V is TRBV6-1, with 12 bases fitting TRBD2. This CDR3 is built from 18 residues. The junction had 10 bases not matched to a gene; V was cut back by 1 base and J by 4 bases. Germline loops: CDR1 MNHNS, CDR2 SASEGT. CDR3 sequence (DNA): TGTGCCAGCAGTGAAGGGTTCCTAGCGGGAGGGCCTCGAGAGACCCAGTACTTC. Protein: CASSEGFLAGGPRETQYF.

J is TRBJ2-1 and V is TRBV11-2; D may be TRBD2 (6 bases). The DNA matches TRBJ2-7 better at its end, which makes the J call doubtful. The CDR3 has 14 residues. Germline CDR1 and CDR2: SGHAT and FQNNGV. The CDR3 reads CASRLMGGSYEQYF. The CDR3 DNA is TGTGCCAGCAGACTGATGGGGGGATCCTACGAGCAGTACTTC.

Note on this clonotype: This likely comes from a read error, as the CDR3 has no conserved phenylalanine or tryptophan at its end. No DNA is shown, since the ends of the CDR3 on it are uncertain; the CDR3 is the one TCRdb lists. This chain uses TRBV12-3 or TRBV12-4 with TRBJ2-7; TRBD1 was called by the table and not checked on the DNA. The CDR3 contains 15 residues when both ends are counted. The CDR3 region is CASSLSRVETQYFGA.

This clonotype was counted ten times or more. The chain employs TRBV11-3 and TRBJ1-6, with D hard to call. Germline V gives CDR1 SGHNT, CDR2 YENEEA. V lost 1 base, J lost 7 bases, and 8 bases lay in between. The CDR3 contains 14 residues. The CDR3 sequence is CASSLGRANSPLHF. CDR3 DNA: TGTGCCAGCAGCTTAGGTAGAGCCAATTCACCCCTCCACTTT.

The chain has TRBV24-1 and TRBJ2-5; D ambiguous. V was clipped by 3 bases and J by 11 bases, with 15 bases between them. The CDR3 totals 13 residues. Looked up from germline, CDR1 is KGHDR and CDR2 is SFDVKD. The CDR3 loop is CATSDPMAREQYF. CDR3 nucleotides: TGTGCCACCAGTGATCCCATGGCGAGAGAGCAGTACTTC.

The chain carries TRBV7-4 and TRBJ1-1; D unresolved. Trimming shortened V by 5 bases and J by 5 bases, and 24 bases separated the two germline ends. The CDR3 contains 17 residues. Germline V gene sequence: CDR1 SGHVT, CDR2 SQSDAQ. CDR3 sequence reads: CASSKDLRLTLETEAFF. The CDR3, as DNA: TGTGCCAGCAGCAAGGACCTACGGCTGACACTGGAGACTGAAGCTTTCTTT.

By sample fraction, this clonotype is medium-sized. The genes are TRBV10-3 and TRBJ2-1, with D unresolved. Germline CDR1 is ENHRY and CDR2 is SYGVKD. V was cut by 5 bases and J by 9 bases, with 8 bases left in between. This CDR3 comprises 11 residues. The CDR3 reads CAISMNGEQFF. DNA of the CDR3: TGTGCCATCAGTATGAATGGTGAGCAGTTCTTC.

Notes on this clonotype: Possible read error: a much larger clone is one base away. V is TRBV7-2 and J is TRBJ2-5; 12 bases match TRBD2. CDR3 length: 16 amino acids. The J segment lost 11 bases and the V segment lost 5 bases, leaving 15 bases of the junction unmatched. Germline loops: CDR1 SGHTA, CDR2 FQGNSA. The CDR3 protein is CASSDRTSGTRNEQYF. The CDR3 DNA reads as TGTGCCAGCAGCGACCGGACTAGCGGGACAAGGAATGAGCAGTACTTC.

The J gene is TRBJ2-2, the V gene TRBV5-1; 16 bases match TRBD2. V gave up 4 bases and J gave up 7 bases; unmatched junction bases: 16. CDR1 and CDR2 (germline): SGHRS, YFSETQ. The CDR3 extends over 20 amino acids. CDR3 bases: TGCGCCAGCAGCCTGGGACTAGCGGGAGGGCGCGGAGGGCCATTCGGGGAGCTGTTTTTT. Translating gives CASSLGLAGGRGGPFGELFF.

The chain employs TRBV7-2 and TRBJ1-5; D call uncertain. Germline lookup yields CDR1 SGHTA and CDR2 FQGNSA. CDR3 length equals 13 residues. V lost 2 bases to trimming and J lost 7 bases, with 9 bases between them. This CDR3 is CASSLKGGQPQHF. CDR3 DNA: TGTGCCAGCAGCTTAAAGGGTGGCCAGCCCCAGCATTTT.

In this sample, this clonotype turned up many times. V is TRBV24-1 and J is TRBJ1-5; weak D call: TRBD1 (6 bases). The germline V and J ends were trimmed by 7 bases and 3 bases, with 18 bases remaining between them. CDR1 is KGHDR and CDR2 is SFDVKD in the germline V gene. The CDR3 has 16 amino acids. This CDR3 is CATRVRRDKHNQPQHF. DNA of the CDR3: TGTGCCACCAGAGTAAGAAGGGACAAGCACAATCAGCCCCAGCATTTT.

This clonotype has a count of ten or more. The chain recombines TRBV7-6 with TRBJ2-1; D could derive from TRBD1 or TRBD2 (7 bases each). The CDR3 runs to 15 residues. Germline loops: CDR1 SGHVS, CDR2 FNYEAQ. V shed 2 bases and J shed 4 bases, with 12 bases lying between them. This CDR3 reads CASSLQGGQYNEQFF. The CDR3 DNA sequence: TGTGCCAGCAGCTTACAGGGGGGGCAGTACAATGAGCAGTTCTTC.

Concerning this clonotype: One end of the junction fails to match germline, which may point to a read error. The chain employs TRBV7-8 and TRBJ2-3; the match to TRBD1 covers 9 bases. The CDR3 sequence is 12 residues long. Germline CDR1 is SGHVS and CDR2 is FQNEAQ. The CDR3 DNA follows: TGTGCCAGCAGCCATACCCGGGACAGGGACTTCTTC. It codes for CASSHTRDRDFF.

Concerning this clonotype: A much larger clone differs by one base, so this may be a read error. V gene TRBV10-3 combines with J gene TRBJ2-7; 14 bases align to TRBD2. CDR3 length: 14 residues. Germline values: CDR1 ENHRY, CDR2 SYGVKD. Trimming at V came to 8 bases and at J to 7 bases, leaving 7 bases not matched to a gene. This chain's CDR3 is CAIGGLAGVNEQYF. CDR3 nucleotides: TGTGCCATCGGGGGACTAGCGGGGGTCAATGAGCAGTACTTC.

This chain links TRBV20-1 with TRBJ2-3, with 8 bases aligning to TRBD2. The J segment lost 6 bases and the V segment lost 1 base, leaving 9 bases of the junction unmatched. There are 15 residues in the CDR3. Germline assignment: CDR1 DFQATT and CDR2 SNEGSKA (reference sequence). CDR3 residues: CSARVLAGFKDTQYF. The CDR3, as DNA: TGCAGTGCTAGAGTGCTAGCGGGTTTTAAGGATACGCAGTATTTT.